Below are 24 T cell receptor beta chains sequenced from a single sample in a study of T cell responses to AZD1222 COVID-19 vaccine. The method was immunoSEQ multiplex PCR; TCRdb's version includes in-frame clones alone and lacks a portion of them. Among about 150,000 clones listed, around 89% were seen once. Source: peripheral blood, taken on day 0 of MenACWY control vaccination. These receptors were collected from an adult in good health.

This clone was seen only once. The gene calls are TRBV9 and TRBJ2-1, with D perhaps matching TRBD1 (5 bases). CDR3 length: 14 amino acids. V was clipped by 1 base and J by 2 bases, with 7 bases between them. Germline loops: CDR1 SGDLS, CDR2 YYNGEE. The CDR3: CASSVQGPYNEQFF. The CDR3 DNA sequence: TGTGCCAGCAGCGTACAGGGCCCCTACAATGAGCAGTTCTTC. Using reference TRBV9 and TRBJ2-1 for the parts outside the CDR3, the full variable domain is DSGVTQTPKHLITATGQRVTLRCSPRSGDLSVYWYQQSLDQGLQFLIQYYNGEERAKGNILERFSAQQFPDLHSELNLSSLELGDSALYFCASSVQGPYNEQFFGPGTRLTVL.

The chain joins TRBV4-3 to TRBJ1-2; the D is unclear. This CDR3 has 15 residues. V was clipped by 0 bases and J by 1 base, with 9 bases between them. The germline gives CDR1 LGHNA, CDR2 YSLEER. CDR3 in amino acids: CASSQDGRNNYGYTF. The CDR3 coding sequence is TGCGCCAGCAGCCAAGATGGGCGGAATAACTATGGCTACACCTTC.

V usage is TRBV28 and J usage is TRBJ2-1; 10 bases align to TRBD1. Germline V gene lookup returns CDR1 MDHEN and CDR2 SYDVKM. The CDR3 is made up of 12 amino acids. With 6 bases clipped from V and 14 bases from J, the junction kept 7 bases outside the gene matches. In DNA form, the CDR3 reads TGTGCCAGCAGCTTTTTGGACAGGGGGAAGTTCTTC. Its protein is CASSFLDRGKFF.

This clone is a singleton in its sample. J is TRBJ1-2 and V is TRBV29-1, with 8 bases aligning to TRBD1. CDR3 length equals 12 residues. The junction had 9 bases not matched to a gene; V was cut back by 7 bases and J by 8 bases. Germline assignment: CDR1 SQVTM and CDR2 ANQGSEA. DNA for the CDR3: TGCAGCGGCACGACAGGGGAAGGGGGCTACACCTTC. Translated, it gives CSGTTGEGGYTF.

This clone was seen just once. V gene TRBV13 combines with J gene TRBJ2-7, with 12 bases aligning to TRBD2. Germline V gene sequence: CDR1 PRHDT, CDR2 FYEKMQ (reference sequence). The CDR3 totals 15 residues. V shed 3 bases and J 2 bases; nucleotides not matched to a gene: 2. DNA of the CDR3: TGTGCCAGCAGCTTCCGACTAGCGGGAGCCTACGAGCAGTACTTC. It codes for CASSFRLAGAYEQYF.

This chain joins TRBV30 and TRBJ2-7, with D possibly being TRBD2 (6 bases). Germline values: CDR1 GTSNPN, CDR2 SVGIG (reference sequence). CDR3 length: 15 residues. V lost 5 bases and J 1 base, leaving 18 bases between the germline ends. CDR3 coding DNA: TGTGCCTGGGAACCAGGGCGGGGAGCGTCCTACGAGCAGTACTTC. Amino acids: CAWEPGRGASYEQYF.

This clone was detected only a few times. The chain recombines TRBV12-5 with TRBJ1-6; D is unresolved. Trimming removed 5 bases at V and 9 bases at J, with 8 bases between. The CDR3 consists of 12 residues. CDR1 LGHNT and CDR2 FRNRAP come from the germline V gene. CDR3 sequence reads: CASGIGFSPLHF. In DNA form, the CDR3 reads TGTGCTAGTGGTATAGGGTTTTCACCCCTCCACTTT.

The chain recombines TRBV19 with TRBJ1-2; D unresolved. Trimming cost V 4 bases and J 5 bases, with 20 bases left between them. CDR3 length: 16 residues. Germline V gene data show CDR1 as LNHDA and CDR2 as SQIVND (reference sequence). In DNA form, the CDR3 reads TGTGCCAGTAGTACCAGCTTTGTGAGAGCTCTTTATGGCTACACCTTC. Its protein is CASSTSFVRALYGYTF.

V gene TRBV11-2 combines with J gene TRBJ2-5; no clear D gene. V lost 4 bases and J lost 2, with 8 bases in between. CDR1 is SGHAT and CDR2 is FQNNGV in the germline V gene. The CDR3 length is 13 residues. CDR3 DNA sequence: TGTGCCAGCAGCTACAGCCGACAAGAGACCCAGTACTTC. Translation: CASSYSRQETQYF.

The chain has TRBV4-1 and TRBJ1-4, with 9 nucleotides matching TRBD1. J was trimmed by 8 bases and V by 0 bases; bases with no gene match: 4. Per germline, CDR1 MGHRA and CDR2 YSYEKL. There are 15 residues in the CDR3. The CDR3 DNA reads TGCGCCAGCAGCCAAGATGGACAGGGGTACGAAAAACTGTTTTTT. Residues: CASSQDGQGYEKLFF.

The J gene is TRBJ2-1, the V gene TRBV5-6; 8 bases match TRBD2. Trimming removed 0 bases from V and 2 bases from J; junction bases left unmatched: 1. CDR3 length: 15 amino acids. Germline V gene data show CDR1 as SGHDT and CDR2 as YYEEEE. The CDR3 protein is CASSLAGRAYNEQFF. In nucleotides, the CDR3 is TGTGCCAGCAGCTTGGCCGGGAGGGCCTACAATGAGCAGTTCTTC.

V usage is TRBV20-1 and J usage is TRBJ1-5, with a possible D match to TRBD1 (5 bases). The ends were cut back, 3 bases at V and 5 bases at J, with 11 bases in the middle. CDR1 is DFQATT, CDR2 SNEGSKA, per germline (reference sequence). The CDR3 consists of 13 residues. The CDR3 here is CSASRRGDQPQHF. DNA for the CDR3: TGCAGTGCTAGTAGACGGGGGGATCAGCCCCAGCATTTT.

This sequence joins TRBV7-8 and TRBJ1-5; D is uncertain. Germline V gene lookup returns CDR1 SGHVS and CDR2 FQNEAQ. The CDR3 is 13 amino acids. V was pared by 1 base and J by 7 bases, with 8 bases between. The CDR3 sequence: CASSLGGRQPQHF. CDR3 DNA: TGTGCCAGCAGCTTAGGCGGCAGGCAGCCCCAGCATTTT.

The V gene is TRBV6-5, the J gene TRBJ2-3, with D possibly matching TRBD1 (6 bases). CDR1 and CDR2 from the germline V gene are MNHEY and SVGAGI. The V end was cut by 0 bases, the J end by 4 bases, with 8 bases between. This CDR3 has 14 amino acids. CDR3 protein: CASSYSDSSDTQYF. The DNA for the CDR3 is TGTGCCAGCAGTTACTCGGACAGTTCAGATACGCAGTATTTT.

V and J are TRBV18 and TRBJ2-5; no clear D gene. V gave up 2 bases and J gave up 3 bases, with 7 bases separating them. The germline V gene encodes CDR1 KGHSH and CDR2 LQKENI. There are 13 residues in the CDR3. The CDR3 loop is CASSPGPKETQYF. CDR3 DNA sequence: TGTGCCAGCTCACCAGGCCCAAAAGAGACCCAGTACTTC.

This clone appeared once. In DNA, the CDR3 is TGTGCCAGCAGCAGGGGACTAGCGGGAGCTGAGACCCAGTACTTC. Protein: CASSRGLAGAETQYF. The chain carries TRBV7-2 and TRBJ2-5; TRBD2 matches 14 bases. The CDR3 is 15 residues long. The germline CDR1 and CDR2 sequences are SGHTA and FQGNSA. J lost 5 bases, V lost 5 bases, and 4 bases had no gene match.

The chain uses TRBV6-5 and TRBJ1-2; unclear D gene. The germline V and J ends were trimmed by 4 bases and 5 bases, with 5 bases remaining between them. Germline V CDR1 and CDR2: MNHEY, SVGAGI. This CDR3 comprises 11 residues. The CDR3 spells CASSSGYGYTF. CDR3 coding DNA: TGTGCCAGCAGTTCGGGGTATGGCTACACCTTC.

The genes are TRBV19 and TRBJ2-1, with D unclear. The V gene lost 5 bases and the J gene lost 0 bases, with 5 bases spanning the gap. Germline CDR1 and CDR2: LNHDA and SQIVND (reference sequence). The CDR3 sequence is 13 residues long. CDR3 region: CASSPTSYNEQFF. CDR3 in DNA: TGTGCCAGTAGTCCAACCTCCTACAATGAGCAGTTCTTC.

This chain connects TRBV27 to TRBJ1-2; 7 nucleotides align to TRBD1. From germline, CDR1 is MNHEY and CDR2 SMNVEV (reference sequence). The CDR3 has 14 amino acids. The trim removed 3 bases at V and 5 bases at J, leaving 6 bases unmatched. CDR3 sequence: CASSFKGARYGYTF. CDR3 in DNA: TGTGCCAGCAGTTTTAAGGGGGCGCGGTATGGCTACACCTTC.

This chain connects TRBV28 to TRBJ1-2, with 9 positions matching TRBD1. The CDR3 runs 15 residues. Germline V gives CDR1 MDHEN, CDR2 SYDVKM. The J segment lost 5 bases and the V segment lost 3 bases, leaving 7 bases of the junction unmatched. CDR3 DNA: TGTGCCAGCAGTTTCCCTGACAGGGGGAGTTATGGCTACACCTTC. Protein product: CASSFPDRGSYGYTF.

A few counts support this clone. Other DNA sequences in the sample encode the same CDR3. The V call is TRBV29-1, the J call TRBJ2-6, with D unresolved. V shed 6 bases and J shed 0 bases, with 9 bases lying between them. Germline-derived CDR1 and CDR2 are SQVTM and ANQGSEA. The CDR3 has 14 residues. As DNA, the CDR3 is TGCAGCGTCAGACTCGACTCTGGGGCCAACGTCCTGACTTTC. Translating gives CSVRLDSGANVLTF.

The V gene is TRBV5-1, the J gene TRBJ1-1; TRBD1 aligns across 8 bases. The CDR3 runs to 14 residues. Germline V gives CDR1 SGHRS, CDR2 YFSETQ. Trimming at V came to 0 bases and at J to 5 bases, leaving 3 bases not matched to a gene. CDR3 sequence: CASSLDTGGTEAFF. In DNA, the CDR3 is TGCGCCAGCAGCTTGGATACAGGGGGAACTGAAGCTTTCTTT.

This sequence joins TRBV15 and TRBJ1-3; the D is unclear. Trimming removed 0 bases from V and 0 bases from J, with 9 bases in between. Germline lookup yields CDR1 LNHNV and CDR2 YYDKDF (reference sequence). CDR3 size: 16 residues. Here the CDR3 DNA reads TGTGCCACCAGCAGAGAGGTCAGCTTCTCTGGAAACACCATATATTTT. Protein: CATSREVSFSGNTIYF.

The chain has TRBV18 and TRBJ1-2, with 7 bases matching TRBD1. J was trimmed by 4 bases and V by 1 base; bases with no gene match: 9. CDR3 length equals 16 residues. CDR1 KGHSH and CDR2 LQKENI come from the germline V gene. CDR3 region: CASSPQRDSTLYGYTF. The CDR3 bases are TGTGCCAGCTCACCACAAAGGGACAGCACCCTCTATGGCTACACCTTC.